The rows below give T cell receptor beta chains drawn from one sample of a study of blood T cell repertoires in COVID-19. Profiling relied on immunoSEQ multiplex PCR, and the TCRdb table lists in-frame clones only, not all of them. The data hold 72,000 or so clones, with roughly 80% observed a single time. The sample taken for sequencing was peripheral blood. These receptor sequences come from a man in his 70s who had recovered from COVID-19. CDR3s include the opening cysteine and the closing phenylalanine or tryptophan. D genes are given only for firm matches. Clone size is not always given. Where it is, it says once, few, many or a class for expanded clones.

d_call,clone_size,j_call,v_call,cdr3_nt,cdr3_aa
-,-,TRBJ1-4,TRBV7-9,TGTGCCAGCAGCCGGGACACCTCTAATGAAAAACTGTTTTTT,CASSRDTSNEKLFF
-,-,TRBJ1-2,TRBV28,TGTGCCAGCAGTTTTAGCCAGGGGAAGACCTTC,CASSFSQGKTF
TRBD2,few,TRBJ2-7,TRBV11-2,TGTGCCAGCAGCTTAGTTGCGGGGGGGCGGGAGCAGTACTTC,CASSLVAGGREQYF
-,-,TRBJ2-5,TRBV18,TGTGCCAGCTCAGGCGGAGCGGGCAGGAAGGAGACCCAGTACTTC,CASSGGAGRKETQYF
TRBD1,-,TRBJ1-5,TRBV7-8,TGTGCCAGCAGCTTAGTCGGGACAGGGGTTCAGCCCCAGCATTTT,CASSLVGTGVQPQHF
-,-,TRBJ2-3,TRBV11-3,TGTGCCAGCAGCTCCCGATTCGACAGCCTGAGCACAGATACGCAGTATTTT,CASSSRFDSLSTDTQYF
TRBD1,-,TRBJ2-3,TRBV3-1/TRBV3-2,TGTGCCAGCAGCGGTTCTGACAGGGCGGGAGATACGCAGTATTTT,CASSGSDRAGDTQYF
TRBD1,-,TRBJ1-1,TRBV4-3,TGCGCCAGCAGCCGGCAGGGACAGCTGAACACTGAAGCTTTCTTT,CASSRQGQLNTEAFF
TRBD1,-,TRBJ1-4,TRBV10-3,TGTGCCATCAGTGAGTCAGGGGGCATTAATGAAAAACTGTTTTTT,CAISESGGINEKLFF
-,-,TRBJ2-2,TRBV6-5,TGTGCCAGCAGTCAGGAGGGTTTCACCGGGGAGCTGTTTTTT,CASSQEGFTGELFF
TRBD2,-,TRBJ2-1,TRBV2,TGTGCCAGCGGTACGGAAGCGGGGGGCAAGTTCTTC,CASGTEAGGKFF
-,-,TRBJ2-3,TRBV7-3,TGTGCCAGCAGCTTATTGGGTCCACAGGATACGCAGTATTTT,CASSLLGPQDTQYF
-,-,TRBJ1-1,TRBV3-1/TRBV3-2,TGTGCCAGCACCCAAGATCGGCCGGGGATGAACACTGAAGCTTTCTTT,CASTQDRPGMNTEAFF
-,-,TRBJ2-3,TRBV5-1,TGCGCCAGCAGCTCTCTCAGGGGGGCATACGATACGCAGTATTTT,CASSSLRGAYDTQYF
-,-,TRBJ1-3,TRBV13,TGTGCCAGCAGCTTAGCAAATCAGTACTCTGGAAACACCATATATTTT,CASSLANQYSGNTIYF
-,-,TRBJ1-2,TRBV7-9,TGTGCCACCCCCCAGGAATTTAACTATGGCTACACCTTC,CATPQEFNYGYTF
TRBD1,-,TRBJ1-3,TRBV11-2,TGTGCCAGCAGCCGAACAGGGGGCTCTGGAAACACCATATATTTT,CASSRTGGSGNTIYF
-,-,TRBJ2-1,TRBV24-1,TGTGCCACCAGTGATATTTCAGTATCGGGAGCCTACAATGAGCAGTTCTTC,CATSDISVSGAYNEQFF
-,-,TRBJ1-2,TRBV2,TGTGCCAGCAGACCCCCCAGGGGAAGTACCTATGGCTACACCTTC,CASRPPRGSTYGYTF
TRBD2,-,TRBJ2-5,TRBV11-2,TGTGCCAGCAGCTTAGTGCGGGAGGGCTCCGAGACCCAGTACTTC,CASSLVREGSETQYF
-,-,TRBJ1-4,TRBV19,TGTGCCAGTAGTCTCAGATTGCACAGCGGTCTCGGACCCTCTAATGAAAAACTGTTTTTT,CASSLRLHSGLGPSNEKLFF
-,-,TRBJ2-2,TRBV7-9,TGTGCCAGCAGGGAACAGGAGTACTACGGGGAGCTGTTTTTT,CASREQEYYGELFF
TRBD1,-,TRBJ2-2,TRBV7-8,TGTGCCAGCAGCCGTCATGAGGGGGCGACTTCGGGGGAGCTGTTTTTT,CASSRHEGATSGELFF
-,few,TRBJ1-2,TRBV6-5,TGTGCCAGCAGTTACCTGCCAGGGATCCGTGGCTACACCTTC,CASSYLPGIRGYTF
TRBD2,-,TRBJ2-7,TRBV29-1,TGCAGCGTCTCGACTAGCGGAAACTACGAGCAGTACTTC,CSVSTSGNYEQYF
TRBD1,-,TRBJ2-7,TRBV18,TGTGCCAGCTCACCAATTAATTCGGGACAGGGGACCTACGAGCAGTACTTC,CASSPINSGQGTYEQYF
TRBD2,-,TRBJ2-7,TRBV11-2,TGTGCCAGCAGCTTCCTCCAGGGAGGGGCCTACGAGCAGTACTTC,CASSFLQGGAYEQYF
TRBD2,-,TRBJ2-5,TRBV6-5,TGTGCCAGCAGTCGGGGACTAGTCGAGACCCAGTACTTC,CASSRGLVETQYF
-,-,TRBJ2-1,TRBV7-8,TGTGCCAGCAGCTTTTCTACGTCCTACAATGAGCAGTTCTTC,CASSFSTSYNEQFF
-,-,TRBJ1-2,TRBV7-2,TGTGCCAGCAGCGCTTCATACCCAGGACAGTTTGGCTACACCTTC,CASSASYPGQFGYTF
TRBD2,-,TRBJ2-7,TRBV27,TGTGCCAGCAGTTTATTGGGACTAGCGGGAGACGAGCAGTACTTC,CASSLLGLAGDEQYF
TRBD1,-,TRBJ2-2,TRBV27,TGTGCCAGCAGTTTTAGAGCCACCGGGACAGGGGATCCCCCCACCGGGGAGCTGTTTTTT,CASSFRATGTGDPPTGELFF
-,once,TRBJ1-4,TRBV6-6,TGTGCCAGCAGCAACGCTCGGGAAAAACTGTTTTTT,CASSNAREKLFF
-,-,TRBJ2-2,TRBV5-1,TGCGCCAGCAGCTTGGCCGACAGTCTTCAACCCGGGGAGCTGTTTTTT,CASSLADSLQPGELFF
-,-,TRBJ1-5,TRBV7-8,TGTGCCAGCAGCTATACTACAGGAAGCAATCAGCCCCAGCATTTT,CASSYTTGSNQPQHF
-,few,TRBJ2-5,TRBV20-1,TGCAGTGCTTACCAGGGGGAGACCCAGTACTTC,CSAYQGETQYF
-,-,TRBJ2-7,TRBV5-4,TGTGCCAGCAGCAAACAGGGCTTCGAGCAGTACTTC,CASSKQGFEQYF
TRBD1,once,TRBJ2-7,TRBV6-5,TGTGCCAGCAGTCTACAGGGGATAAGGAGCTACGAGCAGTACTTC,CASSLQGIRSYEQYF
-,once,TRBJ1-1,TRBV12-3/TRBV12-4,TGTGCCAGCAGATCAACAGGGAACACTGAAGCTTTCTTT,CASRSTGNTEAFF
TRBD1,-,TRBJ1-2,TRBV3-1/TRBV3-2,TGTGCCAGCAGCCAAGATTCAGACAGGACAGGGGGCTACACCTTC,CASSQDSDRTGGYTF